This T cell receptor beta chain was captured in a study of beta chain features in type 1 diabetes. Study-wide results and limits: There was a moderate but significant shortening of TCRB CDR3s in all four CD4+ subsets of Type 1 diabetes patients.

Every bit of the isolated RNA underwent reverse transcription, so sequencing read expressed TCRB transcripts. Measured with immunoSEQ multiplex PCR; TCRdb has only the in-frame clones, and not every one. In the table there are about 170,000 clones, about 8% of which are singletons. Points on this clone: No antigen is known for it.

Germline CDR1 and CDR2: MNHNS and SASEGT. V was pared by 7 bases and J by 0 bases, with 10 bases between. The CDR3 totals 14 residues. The chain links TRBV6-1 to TRBJ2-1; maybe TRBD1 (6 bases). This receptor was identified in a woman in her forties with type 1 diabetes. The sequenced material came from central memory CD4+ T cells from blood. The CDR3 coding sequence is TGTGCCAGCATGGGGGCGACCTCCTACAATGAGCAGTTCTTC. Translation: CASMGATSYNEQFF.